The 7 T cell receptor beta chains presented below share a single source sample, sequenced in a study of blood T cell repertoires in COVID-19. This table comes from immunoSEQ multiplex PCR, and its TCRdb copy is limited to in-frame clones, with some not included. Among roughly 150,000 clones listed, over 70% were seen once. Input material: PBMCs or T cells enriched from blood (not recorded which). The receptors were sampled from a man between 70 and 80 years old who had been exposed to COVID-19.

This chain links TRBV19 with TRBJ2-1, with a tentative D call TRBD1 (6 bases). V lost 6 bases and J 1 base, leaving 13 bases between the germline ends. The CDR3 runs to 15 residues. Looked up from germline, CDR1 is LNHDA and CDR2 is SQIVND (reference sequence). CDR3 DNA: TGTGCCAGTAGCCGTGACAGGAGTTCCTACAATGAGCAGTTCTTC. Residues: CASSRDRSSYNEQFF.

The chain uses TRBV4-3 and TRBJ2-3; the D gene is possibly TRBD2 (5 bases). This CDR3 has 16 residues. V was cut by 0 bases and J by 0 bases, with 10 bases left in between. The germline V gene has CDR1 LGHNA and CDR2 YSLEER. CDR3 sequence: CASSQDIGISTDTQYF. The CDR3 region has the DNA TGCGCCAGCAGCCAAGATATCGGGATTAGCACAGATACGCAGTATTTT.

The V and J genes are TRBV6-5 and TRBJ1-1, with D perhaps TRBD1 (5 bases). The germline gives CDR1 MNHEY, CDR2 SVGAGI. The CDR3 runs to 15 residues. The V end lost 2 bases, the J end lost 4 bases, and 14 bases lay between the germline ends. The CDR3 here is CASSYGARGVTEAFF. Here the CDR3 DNA reads TGTGCCAGCAGTTACGGAGCTCGGGGGGTCACTGAAGCTTTCTTT.

J is TRBJ2-5 and V is TRBV7-2; TRBD1 agrees at 7 bases. Germline V gene sequence: CDR1 SGHTA, CDR2 FQGNSA. V shed 5 bases and J 7 bases; nucleotides not matched to a gene: 7. This CDR3 spans 13 amino acids. CDR3 nucleotide sequence: TGTGCCAGCAGCGCCACAGGGGTTGGGACCCAGTACTTC. It translates to CASSATGVGTQYF. Looking up the rest from reference TRBV7-2 and TRBJ2-5 gives the full variable domain: GAGVSQSPSNKVTEKGKDVELRCDPISGHTALYWYRQSLGQGLEFLIYFQGNSAPDKSGLPSDRFSAERTGGSVSTLTIQRTQQEDSAVYLCASSATGVGTQYFGPGTRLLVL.

The chain is built from TRBV19 and TRBJ1-3; D may be TRBD1 (6 bases). Trimming shortened V by 8 bases and J by 0 bases, and 17 bases separated the two germline ends. Germline V gives CDR1 LNHDA, CDR2 SQIVND (reference sequence). The CDR3 extends over 16 amino acids. CDR3 bases: TGTGCCAGTGCTACACAGGGCCACTACTCTGGAAACACCATATATTTT. Encoded protein: CASATQGHYSGNTIYF.

The chain uses TRBV3-1 (or the pseudogene TRBV3-2) and TRBJ2-5; TRBD1 matches 7 bases. The CDR3 runs to 16 residues. The germline V gene has CDR1 LGHDT and CDR2 YNNKEL (reference sequence). V trimming: 2 bases; J trimming: 2 bases; junction bases outside the gene matches: 8. The CDR3 protein is CASSQPGQRLQETQYF. CDR3 bases: TGTGCCAGCAGCCAACCGGGACAGCGCTTGCAAGAGACCCAGTACTTC.

There are a few counts of this clone. The V call is TRBV10-1, the J call TRBJ2-2; 8 nucleotides agree with TRBD1. The germline CDR1 and CDR2 sequences are WNHNN and SYGVQD (reference sequence). The CDR3 covers 16 residues. The ends lost 0 bases at V and 7 bases at J; junction bases unmatched: 7. CDR3 loop: CASSESPTGEVGELFF. CDR3 nucleotides: TGCGCCAGCAGTGAGTCCCCGACAGGGGAGGTCGGGGAGCTGTTTTTT.